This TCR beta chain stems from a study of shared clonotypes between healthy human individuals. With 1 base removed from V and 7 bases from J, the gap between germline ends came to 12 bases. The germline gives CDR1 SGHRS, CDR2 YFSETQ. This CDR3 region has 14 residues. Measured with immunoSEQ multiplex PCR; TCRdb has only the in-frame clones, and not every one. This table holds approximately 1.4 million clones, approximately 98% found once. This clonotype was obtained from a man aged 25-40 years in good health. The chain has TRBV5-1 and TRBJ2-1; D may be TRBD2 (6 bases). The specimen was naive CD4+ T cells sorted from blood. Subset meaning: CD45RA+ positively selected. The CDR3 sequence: CASSLRPRDNEQFF. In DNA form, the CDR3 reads TGCGCCAGCAGCTTGCGGCCGCGGGATAATGAGCAGTTCTTC.